This is a list of T cell receptor beta chains from one sample in a study of blood T cells in healthy people across ages. MiXCR was run by TCRdb on the 5' RACE reads, yielding one entry per CDR3 protein. The sample carries about 1 million distinct CDR3 sequences, roughly 24% recorded once. These data also featured in a second study, about T cells of mothers and their children.

The material sequenced was blood. The receptors derive from a girl aged 2-10 years in good health. The CDR3 runs from the conserved cysteine through the conserved F or W. A D gene is named only where the DNA matches it firmly. For some rows the clone size is stated as once, few or many, or as a class when expanded; others skip it.

TRBD1	TRBV20-1	few	TRBJ2-7	CSARDTGTGDPNEQYF	TGCAGTGCTAGAGATACTGGGACAGGGGACCCAAACGAGCAGTACTTC
TRBD2	TRBV12-3/TRBV12-4	few	TRBJ2-1	CASSLSRLAGEQFF	TGTGCCAGCAGTTTATCTCGACTAGCTGGTGAGCAGTTCTTC
NA	TRBV4-2	NA	TRBJ2-5	CASSQEVSTSRETQYF	TGTGCCAGCAGCCAAGAGGTATCGACTTCGCGAGAGACCCAGTACTTC
NA	TRBV12-3/TRBV12-4	NA	TRBJ2-1	CASSLPIRGDEQFF	TGTGCCAGCAGTTTACCAATCAGAGGCGATGAGCAGTTCTTC
NA	TRBV24-1	NA	TRBJ2-1	CATVGERANEQFF	TGTGCCACCGTAGGGGAGAGGGCCAATGAGCAGTTCTTC
NA	TRBV7-8	few	TRBJ2-7	CASSLVLGASYEQYF	TGTGCCAGCAGCTTAGTGTTGGGGGCCTCCTACGAGCAGTACTTC
NA	TRBV28	few	TRBJ2-3	CASSAPSGYTQYF	TGTGCCAGCAGTGCTCCATCAGGTTATACGCAGTATTTT
NA	TRBV7-9	NA	TRBJ2-1	CASSLVNSYNEQFF	TGTGCCAGCAGCTTAGTTAACTCCTACAATGAGCAGTTCTTC
TRBD1	TRBV29-1	NA	TRBJ2-2	CSVGDRATGELFF	TGCAGCGTCGGGGACAGGGCCACCGGGGAGCTGTTTTTT
TRBD2	TRBV4-1	few	TRBJ2-1	CASSQIAGVGGNEQFF	TGCGCCAGCAGCCAAATAGCGGGAGTGGGAGGCAATGAGCAGTTCTTC
NA	TRBV7-9	few	TRBJ2-7	CASSQKGYEQYF	TGTGCCAGCAGCCAAAAGGGGTACGAGCAGTACTTC
TRBD2	TRBV29-1	NA	TRBJ2-7	CSVERAGRDDEQYF	TGCAGCGTTGAACGCGCAGGGAGGGACGACGAGCAGTACTTC
NA	TRBV5-6	few	TRBJ2-5	CASSLGRAFFQETQYF	TGTGCCAGCAGCTTGGGCAGGGCCTTTTTCCAAGAGACCCAGTACTTC
NA	TRBV2	NA	TRBJ2-7	CASSGLTSYEQYF	TGTGCCAGCAGTGGACTAACCTCCTACGAGCAGTACTTC
TRBD1	TRBV20-1	NA	TRBJ1-2	CSARDGTGGNYGYTF	TGCAGTGCTAGAGACGGGACAGGGGGCAACTATGGCTACACCTTC
NA	TRBV12-5	NA	TRBJ1-2	CASGPGYGQSYGYTF	TGTGCTAGTGGTCCAGGCTACGGGCAAAGCTATGGCTACACCTTC
NA	TRBV20-1	NA	TRBJ2-5	CSAHHRETQYF	TGCAGTGCCCATCATCGGGAGACCCAGTACTTC
NA	TRBV9	many	TRBJ2-3	CASSVETRREQYF	TGTGCCAGCAGCGTAGAGACTCGGAGGGAGCAGTATTTT
NA	TRBV20-1	few	TRBJ2-3	CSARDPLDTQYF	TGCAGTGCTAGAGATCCACTGGATACGCAGTATTTT
NA	TRBV20-1	few	TRBJ2-7	CSARQGIHEQYF	TGCAGTGCTAGGCAGGGTATCCACGAGCAGTACTTC
NA	TRBV4-2	few	TRBJ2-6	CASSPQLFRSGANVLTF	TGTGCCAGCAGCCCTCAGCTATTTCGCTCTGGGGCCAACGTCCTGACTTTC
NA	TRBV6-5	NA	TRBJ1-1	CASSFDPRGTEAFF	TGTGCCAGCAGTTTTGATCCCCGGGGGACTGAAGCTTTCTTT
NA	TRBV7-9	few	TRBJ2-7	CASSSTENYEQYF	TGTGCCAGCAGCTCGACAGAAAACTACGAGCAGTACTTC
NA	TRBV12-3/TRBV12-4	NA	TRBJ1-1	CASSFSAPLEAFF	TGTGCCAGCAGTTTTTCGGCCCCCCTTGAAGCTTTCTTT
NA	TRBV27	few	TRBJ2-7	CASSPGSANEQYF	TGTGCCAGCAGTCCAGGGAGTGCCAACGAGCAGTACTTC
NA	TRBV29-1	NA	TRBJ1-6	CSVGTDGNSPLHF	TGCAGCGTTGGGACAGATGGTAATTCACCCCTCCACTTT
NA	TRBV20-1	NA	TRBJ2-7	CSVQKPTYEQYF	TGCAGTGTCCAAAAGCCCACCTACGAGCAGTACTTC
NA	TRBV2	NA	TRBJ2-5	CASQAMTETQYF	TGTGCCAGCCAGGCCATGACGGAGACCCAGTACTTC
NA	TRBV15	NA	TRBJ1-6	CATSRARRTGPSPLHF	TGTGCCACCAGCAGAGCCAGACGGACCGGCCCTTCACCCCTCCACTTT
TRBD2	TRBV7-8	NA	TRBJ2-7	CASSQTSFGEQYF	TGTGCCAGCAGCCAGACTAGCTTTGGGGAGCAGTACTTC
NA	TRBV29-1	few	TRBJ2-7	CSAGTTNEQYF	TGCAGCGCTGGGACAACTAACGAGCAGTACTTC
TRBD1	TRBV6-6	NA	TRBJ2-5	CASSYSVADRAGEQYF	TGTGCCAGCAGTTACTCTGTCGCGGACAGGGCAGGAGAGCAGTACTTC
NA	TRBV6-5	NA	TRBJ2-5	CASSYSADATQYF	TGTGCCAGCAGTTACTCTGCGGACGCGACCCAGTACTTC
NA	TRBV20-1	few	TRBJ2-1	CTGQAGSEQFF	TGCACGGGACAAGCTGGGAGTGAGCAGTTCTTC
NA	TRBV27	NA	TRBJ1-2	CASSSRTVSIHGYTF	TGTGCCAGCAGTTCCCGGACAGTTAGCATCCATGGCTACACCTTC
NA	TRBV6-1	NA	TRBJ2-5	CASSATEIETQYF	TGTGCCAGCAGTGCCACCGAGATAGAGACCCAGTACTTC
NA	TRBV24-1	few	TRBJ2-5	CATSDFGWGQETQYF	TGTGCCACCAGTGATTTCGGTTGGGGCCAAGAGACCCAGTACTTC
NA	TRBV6-6	few	TRBJ2-5	CASTNGLAETQYF	TGTGCCAGCACCAACGGGTTGGCGGAGACCCAGTACTTC
NA	TRBV27	few	TRBJ2-1	CASSLFWGANYNEQFF	TGTGCCAGCAGTTTATTTTGGGGGGCGAACTACAATGAGCAGTTCTTC
NA	TRBV19	NA	TRBJ2-6	CASWTSASSGANVLTF	TGTGCCAGCTGGACGTCCGCTAGCTCTGGGGCCAACGTCCTGACTTTC
NA	TRBV2	NA	TRBJ1-1	CASSQSTVTNTEAFF	TGTGCCAGCAGTCAGTCTACAGTGACGAACACTGAAGCTTTCTTT
NA	TRBV18	NA	TRBJ2-1	CASSLVLGNNEQFF	TGTGCCAGCTCACTGGTTTTAGGAAACAATGAGCAGTTCTTC
NA	TRBV28	few	TRBJ2-7	CASRLPSSYEQYF	TGTGCCAGCAGGCTACCAAGCTCCTACGAGCAGTACTTC
NA	TRBV27	NA	TRBJ1-1	CASSLSAGEGTEAFF	TGTGCCAGCAGTTTATCGGCAGGGGAGGGGACTGAAGCTTTCTTT
TRBD2	TRBV4-1	NA	TRBJ2-1	CASSQESGRAQNERFF	TGCGCCAGCAGCCAAGAAAGCGGGAGGGCCCAGAATGAGCGGTTCTTC
NA	TRBV7-3	NA	TRBJ2-3	CASSFTRGGTDTQYF	TGTGCCAGCAGTTTCACTAGGGGGGGCACAGATACGCAGTATTTT
NA	TRBV20-1	few	TRBJ1-6	CSARELDNSPLHF	TGCAGTGCTAGAGAATTGGATAATTCACCCCTCCACTTT
NA	TRBV14	NA	TRBJ1-1	CASSQDFAQDEWGDTEAFF	TGTGCCAGCAGCCAAGATTTCGCGCAGGACGAGTGGGGGGACACTGAAGCTTTCTTT
TRBD1	TRBV7-2	NA	TRBJ1-1	CANSLQGIDTEAFF	TGTGCCAACAGCCTACAGGGGATCGACACTGAAGCTTTCTTT
NA	TRBV28	few	TRBJ1-2	CASRDPNYGYTF	TGTGCCAGCAGGGACCCCAACTATGGCTACACCTTC
NA	TRBV4-2	few	TRBJ2-5	CASSQDRTSSDETQYF	TGTGCCAGCAGCCAAGATCGAACCTCAAGCGACGAGACCCAGTACTTC
TRBD1	TRBV20-1	few	TRBJ1-1	CSARVTLGTGGGEAFF	TGCAGTGCTAGAGTAACCCTAGGGACAGGGGGCGGTGAAGCTTTCTTT
NA	TRBV7-2	few	TRBJ2-4	CASGTLNFNIQYF	TGTGCCAGCGGCACGCTAAACTTCAACATTCAGTACTTC